This TCR beta chain was sequenced in a study of cytotoxic CD8 clonotypes in ibrutinib-treated CLL. The method was immunoSEQ multiplex PCR; TCRdb's version includes in-frame clones alone and lacks a portion of them. The table has some 14,000 clones, around 68% seen once. Study-wide findings and caveats: Clonality climbed at ibrutinib response, then dropped toward baseline at progression.

Turning to this clone: Its antigen is not identified.

This CDR3 is built from 17 residues. Trimming took 0 bases from V and 2 from J, leaving 14 bases between them. The germline V gene has CDR1 SGHTA and CDR2 FQGNSA. The sequences come from PBMCs, collected before ibrutinib treatment. V usage is TRBV7-2 and J usage is TRBJ1-5, with a possible D match to TRBD1 (5 bases). The sequence was obtained from a human donor with chronic lymphocytic leukemia. Written as DNA, the CDR3 is TGTGCCAGCAGCTTAGCAGGCAGGGCGGTAGGCAATCAGCCCCAGCATTTT. Protein sequence: CASSLAGRAVGNQPQHF.